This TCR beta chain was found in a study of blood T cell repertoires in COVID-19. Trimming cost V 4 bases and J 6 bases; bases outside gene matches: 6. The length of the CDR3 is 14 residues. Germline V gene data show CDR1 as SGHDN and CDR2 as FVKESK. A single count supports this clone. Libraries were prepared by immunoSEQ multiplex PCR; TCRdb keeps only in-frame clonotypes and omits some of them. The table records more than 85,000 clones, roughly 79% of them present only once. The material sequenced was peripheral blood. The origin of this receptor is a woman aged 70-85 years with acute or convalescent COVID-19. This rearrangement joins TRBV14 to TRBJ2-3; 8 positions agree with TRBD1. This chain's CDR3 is CASSRLRGLDTQYF. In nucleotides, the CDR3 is TGTGCCAGCAGCCGACTCAGGGGGCTGGATACGCAGTATTTT.